This TCR beta chain was observed in a study of blood T cells in healthy people across ages (dated by TCRdb to 2015 to 2017). Regarding the study in general: In model experiments, template switching captured roughly one uniquely barcoded TCR beta cDNA molecule for every two T cells. To track age-related changes in TCR beta repertoire diversity, the study relied on deep sequencing normalized with unique cDNA molecular identifiers. Donors were grouped into four age groups: young (average roughly 16 years), middle-aged (approximately 41), aged (approximately 58) and long-lived (just over 80). To avoid experimental bias, donors of different ages were randomly spread across the sequencing lanes. For two donors (one aged 18 to 29 and one aged 80 or older), the study analyzed two additional independent replicas of 1 million unique cDNA reads from the same blood draw.

The research as a whole found: Because the CMV infection status of the donors was unknown, age-related changes in expanded clonotypes may potentially have been confounded. Because profiling used bulk unsorted PBMCs, naive and antigen-experienced compartments could not be compared conclusively. Estimates of total diversity from one million sequenced T cells were regarded as lower bounds and underestimates. Observed TCR beta diversity per million T cells fell roughly linearly with age, and a significant reduction was already apparent by age around 44. The percentage of naive T cells measured by flow cytometry correlated strongly with observed TCR beta diversity. Compared with the aged group, the long-lived group had more naive CD4+ T cells, fewer expanded clones and increased TCR diversity, a pattern suggesting age selection.

The roughly 37 donors, aged roughly 6 to 100 years, were systemically healthy Caucasian individuals from Russia. Roughly 10 milliliters of peripheral blood were drawn from each donor into EDTA-treated Vacutainer tubes. Ficoll-Paque density-gradient centrifugation was used to isolate PBMCs, with at least 7 million obtained per sample. Total RNA, at least 5.5 micrograms per sample, was extracted from PBMCs with Trizol reagent. For every donor, an aliquot of PBMCs went through flow cytometry to measure the percentages of naive CD45RAhigh/CD27high T cells. About this clonotype itself: What this receptor recognizes is not known. Qualities for individual bases were not recorded, and no much larger clone is one base off.

Libraries were prepared through 5' RACE. TCRdb names Illumina HiSeq 2500 as the instrument used. A second about 7 to 12 cycle PCR used a sample-barcoded 5' primer and a J-beta primer mix. Each TCR beta cDNA molecule received a unique molecular identifier from a template-switch 5' adaptor carrying 12 random nucleotides. Each sample yielded at least 2.5 million CDR3-containing paired-end reads. First-strand cDNA was synthesized from all RNA with the Mint cDNA synthesis kit, primed by a TRBC-specific oligonucleotide. All cDNA was treated with uracil-DNA glycosylase and then went through a first 18-cycle PCR with the universal primers M1SS and BC2_uni_R. The published analysis was carried out like this. For normalization, 1 million high-quality reads were randomly selected from each sample, with every read carrying a distinct molecular identifier. Instead of being binned into consensus sequences, reads with shared molecular identifiers were discarded. MiTCR, with a Q25 quality threshold and the strictest error-elimination algorithm, was used for CDR3 identification, clonotype clustering and error correction. Lower-bound total TCR beta diversity was estimated with a nonparametric unseen species model using Euler transformation. The public reads were run again by TCRdb, first through fastp at Q25 and then through MiXCR, and only productive beta chains were kept. Rows are combined by CDR3 protein, so each entry shows the most common genes and DNA. These V and J calls originate from TCRdb's pipeline instead of the authors' own analysis. The sample includes 450,000 to 700,000 distinct CDR3 sequences, with 25% to 30% observed a single time. The leading ten clones occupy roughly 20% of the sample.

Sequencing input: blood. The TCR was taken from a woman aged 70-85 years in good health.

The CDR3 loop reads CASTFTGGSGETQYF. The DNA is TGTGCCAGCACCTTTACAGGGGGCTCGGGAGAGACCCAGTACTTC. The chain employs TRBV6-2 or TRBV6-3 and TRBJ2-5; the central 9 bases match TRBD1. Via the germline V gene, CDR1 is MNHEY and CDR2 SVGEGT. The CDR3 spans 15 residues, from the cysteine through the phenylalanine. Here the CDR3 DNA is all that survives: 45 bases in frame from base 1. The junction shows trimming of 7 bases on V and 4 bases on J, and the gene matches do not reach 10 bases of it.